One sample yielded the 23 T cell receptor beta chains listed below, sequenced in a study of blood T cell repertoires in COVID-19. This table comes from immunoSEQ multiplex PCR, and its TCRdb copy is limited to in-frame clones, with some not included. The sample has about 60,000 clones; 72% are singletons. Source material: peripheral blood. The source of these receptors is a woman between 70 and 85 years old with COVID-19, enrolled during active disease.

This clone has more than one count but fewer than ten. V usage is TRBV5-6 and J usage is TRBJ2-1; a weak D match, TRBD2 (7 bases). Germline V gives CDR1 SGHDT, CDR2 YYEEEE. The CDR3 is made up of 15 amino acids. The V end was cut by 0 bases, the J end by 8 bases, with 15 bases between. This CDR3 reads CASSLVGGASHEQFF. Here the CDR3 DNA reads TGTGCCAGCAGCTTGGTAGGGGGGGCCTCCCATGAGCAGTTCTTC.

This clone came up a few times. The J gene is TRBJ2-7, the V gene TRBV21-1; the table's D call, TRBD1, was not checked against the DNA. TRBV21-1 is classified as a pseudogene. The CDR3 is 16 amino acids. CDR3: CASTRQGDELGYEQYV. CDR3 DNA: TGTGCCAGCACCCGACAGGGTGATGAGTTGGGGTACGAGCAGTACGTC.

The rearrangement uses TRBV5-6 and TRBJ1-2; no definite D call. The CDR3 is 14 amino acids. Trimming removed 4 bases at V and 7 bases at J, with 17 bases between. From germline, CDR1 is SGHDT and CDR2 YYEEEE. The chain's CDR3 is CASSPIGGRAGYTF. CDR3 sequence (DNA): TGTGCCAGCAGCCCGATAGGAGGGAGAGCTGGCTACACCTTC.

The chain is built from TRBV10-3 and TRBJ1-4; TRBD1 matches 8 bases. Germline V gene lookup returns CDR1 ENHRY and CDR2 SYGVKD. The trim removed 3 bases at V and 4 bases at J, leaving 4 bases unmatched. CDR3 length: 15 residues. The CDR3 DNA sequence: TGTGCCATCAGTGACCGGGACAGGAGTAATGAAAAACTGTTTTTT. Its protein product is CAISDRDRSNEKLFF.

CDR3: CASSYSSDYGYTF. The CDR3 bases are TGTGCCAGCAGTTACTCCTCTGACTATGGCTACACCTTC. The chain uses TRBV6-5 and TRBJ1-2, with no clear D. The germline CDR1 and CDR2 sequences are MNHEY and SVGAGI. V lost 0 bases and J lost 3, with 5 bases in between. The CDR3 is 13 residues long.

The J gene is TRBJ2-7, the V gene TRBV2; D not resolved. Looked up from germline, CDR1 is SNHLY and CDR2 is FYNNEI. CDR3 length: 12 amino acids. Trimming removed 4 bases at V and 9 bases at J, with 13 bases between. The CDR3 loop is CASSVVPGWQYV. The DNA for the CDR3 is TGTGCCAGCAGTGTAGTGCCAGGCTGGCAGTACGTC.

The chain links TRBV13 to TRBJ2-3; no reliable D call. CDR3 length equals 14 residues. The V end was cut by 0 bases, the J end by 3 bases, with 7 bases between. The germline CDR1 and CDR2 sequences are PRHDT and FYEKMQ (reference sequence). The CDR3 protein is CASSLGHSTDTQYF. The CDR3 bases are TGTGCCAGCAGCTTAGGCCATAGTACAGATACGCAGTATTTT. The full variable domain, its missing parts supplied by reference TRBV13 and TRBJ2-3, is AAGVIQSPRHLIKEKRETATLKCYPIPRHDTVYWYQQGPGQDPQFLISFYEKMQSDKGSIPDRFSAQQFSDYHSELNMSSLELGDSALYFCASSLGHSTDTQYFGPGTRLTVL.

A word on this clone: At one end, the junction sequence differs from germline, possibly due to a read error. The rearrangement joins TRBV5-6 to TRBJ2-3; 10 bases are a match to TRBD1. Germline V gives CDR1 SGHDT, CDR2 YYEEEE. CDR3 length: 17 residues. The CDR3 nucleotides read TGTGCCAGCAGCCATCTAAGGGACAGGGGCCTCACATATACGCAGTATTTT. Translation: CASSHLRDRGLTYTQYF. Using reference TRBV5-6 and TRBJ2-3 for the parts outside the CDR3, the full variable domain is DAGVTQSPTHLIKTRGQQVTLRCSPKSGHDTVSWYQQALGQGPQFIFQYYEEEERQRGNFPDRFSGHQFPNYSSELNVNALLLGDSALYLCASSHLRDRGLTYTQYFGPGTRLTVL.

The genes are TRBV28 and TRBJ1-1; no firm D call. The CDR3 covers 12 residues. Germline V lookup: CDR1 MDHEN, CDR2 SYDVKM. V was cut by 3 bases and J by 5 bases, with 7 bases left in between. The DNA for the CDR3 is TGTGCCAGCAGTTTTGTTTCGACTGAAGCTTTCTTT. Translating it yields CASSFVSTEAFF.

The V gene is TRBV3-1 (or the pseudogene TRBV3-2), the J gene TRBJ1-2; D might be TRBD1 (6 bases). There are 15 residues in the CDR3. V lost 4 bases to trimming and J lost 4 bases, with 16 bases between them. Germline values: CDR1 LGHDT, CDR2 YNNKEL (reference sequence). CDR3 sequence (DNA): TGTGCCAGCAGCCCCCCGGGGGGCGCGATCTATGGCTACACCTTC. This encodes CASSPPGGAIYGYTF.

The V and J genes are TRBV7-2 and TRBJ2-7; perhaps TRBD1 as D (5 bases). The V and J ends lost 2 bases and 0 bases respectively, with 14 bases between them. This CDR3 is 16 amino acids long. The germline V gene encodes CDR1 SGHTA and CDR2 FQGNSA. The CDR3 here is CASSLRSGKVSYEQYF. CDR3 DNA sequence: TGTGCCAGCAGCTTAAGATCAGGGAAGGTCTCCTACGAGCAGTACTTC.

This chain links TRBV18 with TRBJ1-1; unclear D gene. The CDR3 consists of 14 residues. Trimming removed 5 bases at V and 1 base at J, with 11 bases between. Germline CDR1 reads KGHSH; CDR2 reads LQKENI. CDR3: CASSSKSGNTEAFF. Here the CDR3 DNA reads TGTGCCAGCTCATCTAAATCGGGGAACACTGAAGCTTTCTTT. The full variable domain, completed using reference TRBV18 and TRBJ1-1, is NAGVMQNPRHLVRRRGQEARLRCSPMKGHSHVYWYRQLPEEGLKFMVYLQKENIIDESGMPKERFSAEFPKEGPSILRIQQVVRGDSAAYFCASSSKSGNTEAFFGQGTRLTVV.

This clone was counted only a few times. The rearrangement uses TRBV5-1 and TRBJ2-3; D remains ambiguous. Germline values: CDR1 SGHRS, CDR2 YFSETQ. This CDR3 has 14 residues. The V end lost 3 bases, the J end lost 2 bases, and 10 bases lay between the germline ends. The CDR3 loop reads CASSSLGPTDTQYF. CDR3 bases: TGCGCCAGCAGCTCCCTGGGCCCCACAGATACGCAGTATTTT.

The rearrangement uses TRBV12-3 or TRBV12-4 and TRBJ1-1, with D tentatively TRBD1 (5 bases). CDR3 length: 13 amino acids. Trimming cost V 6 bases and J 2 bases, with 10 bases left between them. CDR3 nucleotide sequence: TGTGCCAGCAGGGCCACAGGAAACACTGAAGCTTTCTTT. This translates into CASRATGNTEAFF.

J is TRBJ2-5 and V is TRBV3-1 (or the pseudogene TRBV3-2); 7 bases line up with TRBD2. Germline CDR1 LGHDT, CDR2 YNNKEL (reference sequence). The CDR3 is 16 amino acids. Trimming cost V 0 bases and J 4 bases; bases outside gene matches: 8. The CDR3 DNA is TGTGCCAGCAGCCAAGATGGTCGGCGCGGGGGAGAGACCCAGTACTTC. It is translated as CASSQDGRRGGETQYF.

This chain joins TRBV28 and TRBJ2-1; 8 bases are a match to TRBD1. CDR3 length: 15 amino acids. Trimming at V came to 6 bases and at J to 5 bases, leaving 9 bases not matched to a gene. Germline CDR1 and CDR2: MDHEN and SYDVKM. The CDR3 region has the DNA TGTGCCAGCAGGGACGGACAGGGCACTAACAATGAGCAGTTCTTC. It specifies CASRDGQGTNNEQFF.

V and J are TRBV7-2 and TRBJ2-3, with D possibly matching TRBD1 (6 bases). From germline, CDR1 is SGHTA and CDR2 FQGNSA. Trimming took 6 bases from V and 1 from J, leaving 17 bases between them. This CDR3 is 16 amino acids long. CDR3 sequence (DNA): TGTGCCAGCAGACTCAATCAGGGGCTTGGCACAGATACGCAGTATTTT. Its protein product is CASRLNQGLGTDTQYF.

This chain joins TRBV6-1 and TRBJ2-2, with no clear D. CDR1 MNHNS and CDR2 SASEGT come from the germline V gene. V lost 1 base and J 4 bases, leaving 16 bases between the germline ends. The CDR3 length is 17 residues. CDR3 sequence reads: CASSEDSGNPGTGELFF. CDR3 bases: TGTGCCAGCAGTGAAGATTCGGGTAACCCGGGCACCGGGGAGCTGTTTTTT.

The CDR3 coding sequence is TGTGCCAGCAGCTTCGCGGGAGGGGAACTGGAGACCCAGTACTTC. This sequence encodes CASSFAGGELETQYF. The chain couples TRBV5-4 to TRBJ2-5, with 9 bases matching TRBD2. Losses at the gene ends were 2 bases for V and 5 bases for J; bases not matched to a gene: 7. Germline CDR1 SGHNT, CDR2 YYREEE (reference sequence). The CDR3 loop spans 15 amino acids.

The chain couples TRBV12-5 to TRBJ1-1; 7 bases map to TRBD1. The CDR3 has 13 residues. V was clipped by 6 bases and J by 2 bases; unmatched bases: 3. CDR1 is LGHNT, CDR2 FRNRAP, per germline. CDR3 region: CASGGQSNTEAFF. CDR3 coding DNA: TGTGCTAGTGGGGGACAGAGTAACACTGAAGCTTTCTTT.

Points on this clone: One end of the junction fails to match germline, which may point to a read error. The chain employs TRBV11-3 and TRBJ2-1, with D possibly being TRBD2 (6 bases). The length of the CDR3 is 13 residues. Germline lookup yields CDR1 SGHNT and CDR2 YENEEA. The CDR3 coding sequence is TGTGCCAGCAGCTTTAACCCGGGCCTCCCGGGGGTCTTC. Translating it yields CASSFNPGLPGVF.

This clone showed up just a few times. In DNA form, the CDR3 reads TGCGCCAGCAGCACCAGACAGGGGAGCACTGAAGCTTTCTTT. Translated, it gives CASSTRQGSTEAFF. The rearrangement joins TRBV5-1 to TRBJ1-1, with 8 bases aligning to TRBD1. The germline V gene has CDR1 SGHRS and CDR2 YFSETQ. The CDR3 spans 14 residues. The ends lost 4 bases at V and 4 bases at J; junction bases unmatched: 6.

This clone was seen only a few times. V usage is TRBV3-1 (or the pseudogene TRBV3-2) and J usage is TRBJ1-2; a weak D match, TRBD1 (6 bases). The germline V and J ends were trimmed by 1 base and 4 bases, with 13 bases remaining between them. Germline values: CDR1 LGHDT, CDR2 YNNKEL (reference sequence). This CDR3 comprises 15 residues. Written as DNA, the CDR3 is TGTGCCAGCAGCCAAGTACCCCAGGGGACCTATGGCTACACCTTC. Amino acids: CASSQVPQGTYGYTF.